This T cell receptor beta chain was sequenced during a study of CD8 T cells in Susac syndrome. The germline V gene encodes CDR1 LNHNV and CDR2 YYDKDF (reference sequence). Trimming took 4 bases from V and 8 from J, leaving 18 bases between them. The CDR3 runs to 15 residues. RNA was extracted with the RNeasy kit, and a quantity of roughly 0.5 to 1 ug was reverse transcribed using random hexamers. Each CDR3 protein gets one entry after TCRdb re-called the immunoSEQ multiplex PCR reads with MiXCR. The data show fewer than 350,000 distinct CDR3 sequences, with approximately 85% seen just once and around 0.21% held by the top ten.

The material sequenced was CD8+ T cells from PBMCs. This chain links TRBV15 with TRBJ2-1; D gene uncertain. This receptor was identified in a human donor with multiple sclerosis. The CDR3 here is CATSTKAEVWYEQFF. The CDR3 coding sequence is TGTGCCACCAGCACCAAAGCTGAGGTGTGGTATGAGCAGTTCTTC. The variable domain in full, with the rest retrieved from reference TRBV15 and TRBJ2-1, is DAMVIQNPRYQVTQFGKPVTLSCSQTLNHNVMYWYQQKSSQAPKLLFHYYDKDFNNEADTPDNFQSRRPNTSFCFLDIRSPGLGDTAMYLCATSTKAEVWYEQFFGPGTRLTVL.